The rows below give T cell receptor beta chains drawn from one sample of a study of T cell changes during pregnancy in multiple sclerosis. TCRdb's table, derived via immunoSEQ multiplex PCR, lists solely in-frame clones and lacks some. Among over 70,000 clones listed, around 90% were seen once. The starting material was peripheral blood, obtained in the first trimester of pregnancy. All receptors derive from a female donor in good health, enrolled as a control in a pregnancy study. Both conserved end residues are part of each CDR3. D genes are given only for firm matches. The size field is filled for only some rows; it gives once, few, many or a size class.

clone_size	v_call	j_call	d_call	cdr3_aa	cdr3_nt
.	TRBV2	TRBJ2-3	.	CASSELAGPTDTQYF	TGTGCCAGCAGTGAACTTGCGGGGCCCACAGATACGCAGTATTTT
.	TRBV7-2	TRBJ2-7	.	CASSLVPAGTYEQYF	TGTGCCAGCAGCTTAGTTCCAGCGGGCACCTACGAGCAGTACTTC
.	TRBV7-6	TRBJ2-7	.	CASSLAGAEQYF	TGTGCCAGCAGCTTAGCAGGGGCCGAGCAGTACTTC
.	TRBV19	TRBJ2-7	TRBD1	CASSQTGPRQGADEQYF	TGTGCCAGTAGTCAGACCGGCCCGCGACAGGGGGCGGACGAGCAGTACTTC
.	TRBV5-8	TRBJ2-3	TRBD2	CASSLFPSGAQYF	TGTGCCAGCAGCTTGTTCCCTAGCGGGGCGCAGTATTTT
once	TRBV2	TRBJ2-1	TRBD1	CASRRTQGTYNEQFF	TGTGCCAGCAGACGGACACAGGGGACCTACAATGAGCAGTTCTTC
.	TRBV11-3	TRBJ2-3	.	CASSLGNSVTDTQYF	TGTGCCAGCAGCTTAGGTAACTCCGTCACAGATACGCAGTATTTT
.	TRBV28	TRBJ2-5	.	CASSLGARETQYF	TGTGCCAGCAGTTTGGGGGCGCGAGAGACCCAGTACTTC
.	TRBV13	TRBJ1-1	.	CASSLTGSGNTEAFF	TGTGCCAGCAGCTTAACAGGGAGTGGGAACACTGAAGCTTTCTTT
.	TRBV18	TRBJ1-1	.	CASSGQGLTEAFF	TGTGCCAGCTCAGGTCAGGGGTTAACTGAAGCTTTCTTT
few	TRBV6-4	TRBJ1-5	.	CASSEEGENQPQHF	TGTGCCAGCAGTGAAGAGGGGGAGAATCAGCCCCAGCATTTT
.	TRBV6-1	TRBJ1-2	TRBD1	CASSGYFTDRDDGGYTF	TGTGCCAGCAGTGGGTATTTCACGGACAGGGACGACGGAGGCTACACCTTC
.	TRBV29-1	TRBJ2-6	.	CSVKQGSGANVLTF	TGCAGCGTGAAACAGGGCTCTGGGGCCAACGTCCTGACTTTC
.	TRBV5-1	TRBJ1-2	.	CASSLAWGREGGYTF	TGCGCCAGCAGCTTGGCCTGGGGCAGGGAGGGTGGCTACACCTTC
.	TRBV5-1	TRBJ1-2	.	CASSLGQSYGYTF	TGCGCCAGCAGCTTGGGACAGTCCTATGGCTACACCTTC
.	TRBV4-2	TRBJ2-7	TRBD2	CASSHGTSGPYEQYF	TGTGCCAGCAGCCATGGGACTAGCGGCCCATACGAGCAGTACTTC
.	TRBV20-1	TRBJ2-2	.	CSAPESGELFF	TGCAGTGCCCCCGAGTCCGGGGAGCTGTTTTTT
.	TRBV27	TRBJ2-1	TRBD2	CASGEIAGGTTDEQFF	TGTGCCAGCGGGGAGATAGCGGGGGGCACGACGGATGAGCAGTTCTTC
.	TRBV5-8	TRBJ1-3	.	CASTIQGGNTIYF	TGTGCCAGCACCATACAGGGCGGAAACACCATATATTTT
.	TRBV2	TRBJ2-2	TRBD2	CASSEGGSSGVTGELFF	TGTGCCAGCAGTGAAGGGGGGTCGAGCGGGGTCACCGGGGAGCTGTTTTTT
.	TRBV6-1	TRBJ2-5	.	CASKRQETQYF	TGTGCCAGCAAGAGGCAAGAGACCCAGTACTTC
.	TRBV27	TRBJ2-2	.	CAPSCSLQPGELFF	TGTGCCCCCAGTTGCAGCCTACAGCCCGGGGAGCTGTTTTTT
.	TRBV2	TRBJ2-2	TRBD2	CASSEMGLAPGRGTGELFF	TGTGCCAGCAGTGAAATGGGACTAGCGCCGGGGCGGGGCACCGGGGAGCTGTTTTTT
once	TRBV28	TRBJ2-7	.	CASSLIAGNRYEQYF	TGTGCCAGCAGTTTAATCGCAGGGAACAGGTACGAGCAGTACTTC
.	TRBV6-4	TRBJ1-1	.	CASSEGRQSRAFF	TGTGCCAGCAGTGAGGGGCGGCAGAGCCGAGCTTTCTTT
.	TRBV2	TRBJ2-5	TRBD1	CASTGTGIGETQYF	TGTGCCAGCACCGGGACAGGGATCGGGGAGACCCAGTACTTC
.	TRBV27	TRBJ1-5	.	CASSPQVDQPQHF	TGTGCCAGCAGCCCCCAGGTTGATCAGCCCCAGCATTTT
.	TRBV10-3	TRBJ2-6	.	CAISVRPWGAGANVLTF	TGTGCCATCAGTGTCCGTCCGTGGGGCGCTGGGGCCAACGTCCTGACTTTC
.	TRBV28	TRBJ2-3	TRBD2	CASSVGGTGTDTQYF	TGTGCCAGCAGCGTGGGGGGGACCGGCACAGATACGCAGTATTTT
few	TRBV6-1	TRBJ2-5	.	CASRIYRPHQETQYF	TGTGCCAGCAGGATTTACAGGCCTCACCAAGAGACCCAGTACTTC
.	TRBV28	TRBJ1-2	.	CASSPRGSSYGYTF	TGTGCCAGCAGTCCCCGCGGAAGTTCCTATGGCTACACCTTC
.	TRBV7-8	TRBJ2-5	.	CASSSPSGWETQYF	TGTGCCAGCAGCTCCCCCAGCGGCTGGGAGACCCAGTACTTC
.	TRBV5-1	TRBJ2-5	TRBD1	CASSEGTGRLETQYF	TGCGCCAGCAGCGAAGGGACAGGTCGTCTGGAGACCCAGTACTTC
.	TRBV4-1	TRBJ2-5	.	CASSQREDWKTQYF	TGCGCCAGCAGCCAAAGAGAGGATTGGAAGACCCAGTACTTC
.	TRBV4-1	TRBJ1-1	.	CASSLTRDVAEAFF	TGCGCCAGCAGCCTGACGCGGGACGTTGCTGAAGCTTTCTTT
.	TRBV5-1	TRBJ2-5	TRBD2	CASRVTGTSGSETQYF	TGCGCCAGCAGGGTCACCGGGACTAGTGGATCAGAGACCCAGTACTTC
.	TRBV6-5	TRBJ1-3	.	CASSLNRAGDTIYF	TGTGCCAGCAGTTTGAACAGGGCCGGAGACACCATATATTTT
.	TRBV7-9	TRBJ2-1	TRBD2	CASSLVGRGLADNEQFF	TGTGCCAGCAGCTTAGTCGGTAGGGGACTAGCGGACAATGAGCAGTTCTTC
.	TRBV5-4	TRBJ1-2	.	CASSSWTGYTF	TGTGCCAGCAGCTCATGGACAGGCTACACCTTC
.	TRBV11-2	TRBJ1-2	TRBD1	CASRGQLTSYGYTF	TGTGCCAGCAGGGGACAGTTAACCTCCTATGGCTACACCTTC
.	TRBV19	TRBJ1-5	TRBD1	CASSMGQGAHQPQHF	TGTGCCAGTAGTATGGGACAGGGGGCACACCAGCCCCAGCATTTT
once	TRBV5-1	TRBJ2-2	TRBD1	CASSLNRGTGELFF	TGCGCCAGCAGCTTGAACAGGGGTACCGGGGAGCTGTTTTTT
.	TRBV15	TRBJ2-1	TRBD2	CATSRELAGASYNEQFF	TGTGCCACCAGCAGAGAGCTAGCGGGAGCTTCCTACAATGAGCAGTTCTTC
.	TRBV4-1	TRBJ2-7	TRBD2	CASSNRTSGKNEQYF	TGCGCCAGCAGCAACCGGACTAGCGGGAAAAACGAGCAGTACTTC
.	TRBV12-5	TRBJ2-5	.	CASGLVQAETTQETQYF	TGTGCTAGTGGTTTGGTACAGGCAGAGACGACCCAAGAGACCCAGTACTTC
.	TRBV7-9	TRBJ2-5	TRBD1	CASSLLQGALVETQYF	TGTGCCAGCAGCTTATTGCAGGGGGCTCTGGTAGAGACCCAGTACTTC